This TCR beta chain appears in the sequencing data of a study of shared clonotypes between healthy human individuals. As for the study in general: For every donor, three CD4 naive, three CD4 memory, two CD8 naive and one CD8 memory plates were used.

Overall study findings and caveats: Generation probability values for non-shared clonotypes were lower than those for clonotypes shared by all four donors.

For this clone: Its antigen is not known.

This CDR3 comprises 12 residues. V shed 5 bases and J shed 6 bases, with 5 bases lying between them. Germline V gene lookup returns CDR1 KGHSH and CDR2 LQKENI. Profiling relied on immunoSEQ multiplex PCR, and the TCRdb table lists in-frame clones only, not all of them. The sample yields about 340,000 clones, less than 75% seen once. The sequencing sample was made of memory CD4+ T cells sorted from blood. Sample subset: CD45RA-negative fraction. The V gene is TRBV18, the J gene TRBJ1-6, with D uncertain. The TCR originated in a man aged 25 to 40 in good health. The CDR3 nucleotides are TGTGCCAGCTCAGGGCGTAATTCACCCCTCCACTTT. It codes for CASSGRNSPLHF.